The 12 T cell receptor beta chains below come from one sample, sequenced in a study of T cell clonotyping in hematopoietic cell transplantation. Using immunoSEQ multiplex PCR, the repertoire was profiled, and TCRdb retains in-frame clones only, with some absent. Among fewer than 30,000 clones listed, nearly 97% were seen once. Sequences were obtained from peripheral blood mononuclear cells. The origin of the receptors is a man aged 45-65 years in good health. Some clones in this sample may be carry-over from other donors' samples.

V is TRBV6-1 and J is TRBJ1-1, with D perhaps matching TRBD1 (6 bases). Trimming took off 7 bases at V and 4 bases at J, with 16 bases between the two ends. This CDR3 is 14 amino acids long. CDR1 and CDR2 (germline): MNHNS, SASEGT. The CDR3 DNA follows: TGTGCCAGCACAAAAGGGACATATCCCACTGAAGCTTTCTTT. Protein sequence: CASTKGTYPTEAFF.

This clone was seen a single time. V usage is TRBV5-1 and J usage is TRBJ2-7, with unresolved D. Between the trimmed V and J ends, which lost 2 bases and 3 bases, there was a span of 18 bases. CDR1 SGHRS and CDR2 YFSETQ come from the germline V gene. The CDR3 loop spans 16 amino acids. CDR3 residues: CASSFEEEPPNYEQYF. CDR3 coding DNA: TGCGCCAGCAGCTTTGAAGAAGAACCACCCAACTACGAGCAGTACTTC.

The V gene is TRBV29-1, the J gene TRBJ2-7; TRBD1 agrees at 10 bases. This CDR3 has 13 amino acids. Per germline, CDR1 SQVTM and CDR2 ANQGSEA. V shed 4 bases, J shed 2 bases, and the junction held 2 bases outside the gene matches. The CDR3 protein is CSVGGTGAYEQYF. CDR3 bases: TGCAGCGTTGGGGGGACAGGGGCCTACGAGCAGTACTTC.

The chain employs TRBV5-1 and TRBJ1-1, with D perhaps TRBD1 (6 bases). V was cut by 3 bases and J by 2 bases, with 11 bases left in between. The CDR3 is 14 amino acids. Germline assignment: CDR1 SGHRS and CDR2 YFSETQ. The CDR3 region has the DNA TGCGCCAGCAGCTGGGGAGGGGGAAACACTGAAGCTTTCTTT. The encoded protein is CASSWGGGNTEAFF.

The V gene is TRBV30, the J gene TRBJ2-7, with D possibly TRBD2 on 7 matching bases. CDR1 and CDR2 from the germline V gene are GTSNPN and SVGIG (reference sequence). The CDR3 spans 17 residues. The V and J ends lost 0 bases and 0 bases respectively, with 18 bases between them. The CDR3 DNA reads TGTGCCTGGAGTGTACAACGGGGGGCGCGGTACTCCTACGAGCAGTACTTC. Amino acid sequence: CAWSVQRGARYSYEQYF. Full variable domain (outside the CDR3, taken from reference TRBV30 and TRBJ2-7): SQTIHQWPATLVQPVGSPLSLECTVEGTSNPNLYWYRQAAGRGLQLLFYSVGIGQISSEVPQNLSASRPQDRQFILSSKKLLLSDSGFYLCAWSVQRGARYSYEQYFGPGTRLTVT.

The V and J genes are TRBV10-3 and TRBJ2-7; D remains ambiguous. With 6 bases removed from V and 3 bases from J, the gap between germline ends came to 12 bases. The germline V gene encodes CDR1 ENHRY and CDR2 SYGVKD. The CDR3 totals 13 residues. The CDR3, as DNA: TGTGCCATCAGGGATCACACTAACTACGAGCAGTACTTC. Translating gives CAIRDHTNYEQYF.

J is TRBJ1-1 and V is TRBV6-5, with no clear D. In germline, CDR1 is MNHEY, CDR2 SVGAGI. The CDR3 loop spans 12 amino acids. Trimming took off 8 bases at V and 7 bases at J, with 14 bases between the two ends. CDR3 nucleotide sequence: TGTGCCAGCTTTCACGCGGGTGGTGAAGCTTTCTTT. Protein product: CASFHAGGEAFF.

CDR3 in DNA: TGTGCCAGCAGCTTAGAATCCGGGACGGCTAAGGGTTCACCCCTCCACTTT. Its translation is CASSLESGTAKGSPLHF. V usage is TRBV7-6 and J usage is TRBJ1-6; a possible D gene is TRBD1 (5 bases). Between the trimmed V and J ends, which lost 1 base and 9 bases, there was a span of 19 bases. This CDR3 has 17 amino acids. Germline CDR1 is SGHVS and CDR2 is FNYEAQ.

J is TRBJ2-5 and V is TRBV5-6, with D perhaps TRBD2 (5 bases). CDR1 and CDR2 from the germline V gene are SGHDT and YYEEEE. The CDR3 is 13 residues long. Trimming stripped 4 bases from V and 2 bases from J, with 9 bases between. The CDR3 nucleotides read TGTGCCAGCAGCCCCGGCGGGCAAGAGACCCAGTACTTC. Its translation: CASSPGGQETQYF.

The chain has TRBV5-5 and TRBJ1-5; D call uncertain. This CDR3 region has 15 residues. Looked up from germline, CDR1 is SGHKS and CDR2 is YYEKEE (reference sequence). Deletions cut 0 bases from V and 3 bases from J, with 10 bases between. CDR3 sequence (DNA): TGTGCCAGCAGCTTGGTCCCCGGATCCAATCAGCCCCAGCATTTT. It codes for CASSLVPGSNQPQHF. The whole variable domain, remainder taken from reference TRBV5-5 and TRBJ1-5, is DAGVTQSPTHLIKTRGQQVTLRCSPISGHKSVSWYQQVLGQGPQFIFQYYEKEERGRGNFPDRFSARQFPNYSSELNVNALLLGDSALYLCASSLVPGSNQPQHFGDGTRLSIL.

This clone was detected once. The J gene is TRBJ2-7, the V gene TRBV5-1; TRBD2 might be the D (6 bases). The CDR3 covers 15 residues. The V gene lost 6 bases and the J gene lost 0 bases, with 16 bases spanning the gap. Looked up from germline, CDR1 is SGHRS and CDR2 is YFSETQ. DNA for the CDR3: TGCGCCAGCAAACCATTTGCGGGGTCCTCCTACGAGCAGTACTTC. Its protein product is CASKPFAGSSYEQYF.

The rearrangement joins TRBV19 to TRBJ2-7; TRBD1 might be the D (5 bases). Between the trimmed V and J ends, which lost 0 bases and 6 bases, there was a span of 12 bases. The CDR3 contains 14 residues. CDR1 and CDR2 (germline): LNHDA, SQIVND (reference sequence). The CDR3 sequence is CASSIERQSSEQYF. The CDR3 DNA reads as TGTGCCAGTAGTATAGAGCGACAGAGTTCCGAGCAGTACTTC.